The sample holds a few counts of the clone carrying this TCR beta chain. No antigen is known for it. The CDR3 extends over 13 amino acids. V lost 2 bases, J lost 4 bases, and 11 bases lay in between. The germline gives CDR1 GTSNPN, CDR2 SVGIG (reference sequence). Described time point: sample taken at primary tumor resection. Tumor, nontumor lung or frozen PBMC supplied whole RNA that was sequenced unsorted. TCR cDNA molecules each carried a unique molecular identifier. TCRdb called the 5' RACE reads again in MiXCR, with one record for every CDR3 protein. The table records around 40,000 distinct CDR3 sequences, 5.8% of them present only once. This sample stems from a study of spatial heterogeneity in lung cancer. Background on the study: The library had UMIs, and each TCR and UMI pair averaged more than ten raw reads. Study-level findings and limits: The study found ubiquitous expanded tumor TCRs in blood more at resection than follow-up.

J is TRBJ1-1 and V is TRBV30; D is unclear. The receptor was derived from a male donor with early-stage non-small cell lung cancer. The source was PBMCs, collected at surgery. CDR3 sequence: CAWSRQVGTEAFF. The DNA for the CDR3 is TGTGCCTGGAGTCGTCAGGTGGGCACTGAAGCTTTCTTT.